This T cell receptor beta chain is drawn from a study of molecular identifiers for immune sequencing clone quantification. Study results and caveats: Clones above 20 RNA copies contained over 98% of effector molecules but under 1% of naive ones. Identical barcode-sharing TCR molecules could lead to underestimated sizes for highly expanded clones.

This clonotype was counted only a few times. What it binds is not known. TCRdb re-called the PCR reads with MiXCR, one entry per CDR3 protein. This table has 600,000 to 650,000 distinct CDR3 sequences, 15% to 20% appearing once. In germline, CDR1 is LGHNA, CDR2 YNFKEQ. This CDR3 has 14 residues. V lost 0 bases and J lost 7, with 10 bases in between. The authors gated naive CD8 T cells as CD8+CD4-CCR7+CD45RA+ for sorting. The sequence was obtained from a human donor in good health. Some libraries in this study had Jurkat cell RNA spiked in. The rearrangement joins TRBV4-2 to TRBJ2-1, with D perhaps matching TRBD1 or TRBD2 (5 bases each). The sequencing input was naive CD8+ T cells from blood, with Jurkat cell RNA spiked in. Indicated subset: FACS-sorted CD8+CD4-CCR7+CD45RA+ naive T cells. The CDR3 sequence is CASSQDLWGNEQFF. DNA for the CDR3: TGTGCCAGCAGCCAAGATCTGTGGGGGAATGAGCAGTTCTTC.